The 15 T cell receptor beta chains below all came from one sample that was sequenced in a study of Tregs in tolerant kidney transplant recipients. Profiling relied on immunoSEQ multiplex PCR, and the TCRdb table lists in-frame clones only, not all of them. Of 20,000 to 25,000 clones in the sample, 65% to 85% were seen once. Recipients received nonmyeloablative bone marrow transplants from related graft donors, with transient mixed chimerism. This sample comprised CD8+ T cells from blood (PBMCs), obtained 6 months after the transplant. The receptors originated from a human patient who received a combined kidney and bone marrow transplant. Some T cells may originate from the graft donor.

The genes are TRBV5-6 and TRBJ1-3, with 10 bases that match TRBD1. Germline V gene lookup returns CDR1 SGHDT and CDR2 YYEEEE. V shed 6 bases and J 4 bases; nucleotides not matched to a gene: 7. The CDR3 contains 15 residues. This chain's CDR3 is CASTLGTGAGNTIYF. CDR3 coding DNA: TGTGCCAGCACCCTCGGGACAGGGGCCGGAAACACCATATATTTT.

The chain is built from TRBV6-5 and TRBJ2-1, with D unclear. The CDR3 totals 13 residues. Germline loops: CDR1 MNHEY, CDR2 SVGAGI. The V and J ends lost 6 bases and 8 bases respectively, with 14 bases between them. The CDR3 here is CASRPGFFDEQFF. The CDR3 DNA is TGTGCCAGCAGACCCGGTTTTTTCGATGAGCAGTTCTTC.

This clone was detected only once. CDR3 DNA: TGTGCCTGGTTGCCCGGTACTAGCGGGAGGAACACCGGGGAGCTGTTTTTT. It yields the protein CAWLPGTSGRNTGELFF. V is TRBV30 and J is TRBJ2-2; 11 nucleotides match TRBD2. CDR3 size: 17 residues. Per germline, CDR1 GTSNPN and CDR2 SVGIG (reference sequence). The J segment lost 1 base and the V segment lost 5 bases, leaving 9 bases of the junction unmatched.

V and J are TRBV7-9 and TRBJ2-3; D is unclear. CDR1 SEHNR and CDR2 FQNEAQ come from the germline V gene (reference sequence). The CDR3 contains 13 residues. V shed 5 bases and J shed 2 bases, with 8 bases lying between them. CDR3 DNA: TGTGCCAGCAGCCCCCACAACACAGATACGCAGTATTTT. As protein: CASSPHNTDTQYF.

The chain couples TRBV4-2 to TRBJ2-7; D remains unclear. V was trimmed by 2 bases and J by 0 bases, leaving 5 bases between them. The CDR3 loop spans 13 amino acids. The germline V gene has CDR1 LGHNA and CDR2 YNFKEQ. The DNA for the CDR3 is TGTGCCAGCAGCCAAAGGAGCTCCTACGAGCAGTACTTC. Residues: CASSQRSSYEQYF.

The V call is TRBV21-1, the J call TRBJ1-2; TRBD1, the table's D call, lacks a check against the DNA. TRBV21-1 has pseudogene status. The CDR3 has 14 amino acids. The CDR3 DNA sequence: TGTGCCAGCAGCAGTACAGGGGGCGCCGATGGCTACACCTTC. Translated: CASSSTGGADGYTF.

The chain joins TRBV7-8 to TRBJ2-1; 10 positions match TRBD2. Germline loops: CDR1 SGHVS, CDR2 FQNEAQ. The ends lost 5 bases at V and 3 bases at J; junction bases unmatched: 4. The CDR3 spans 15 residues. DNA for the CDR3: TGTGCCAGCAGCGGGACTAGCGCCTACTACAATGAGCAGTTCTTC. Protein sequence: CASSGTSAYYNEQFF.

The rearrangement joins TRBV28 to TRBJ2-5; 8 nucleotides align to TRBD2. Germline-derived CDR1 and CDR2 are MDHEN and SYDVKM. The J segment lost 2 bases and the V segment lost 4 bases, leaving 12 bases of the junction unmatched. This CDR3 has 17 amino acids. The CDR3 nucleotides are TGTGCCAGCAGTTCTCTGGCGGGGGGCTCCCAACAAGAGACCCAGTACTTC. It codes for CASSSLAGGSQQETQYF.

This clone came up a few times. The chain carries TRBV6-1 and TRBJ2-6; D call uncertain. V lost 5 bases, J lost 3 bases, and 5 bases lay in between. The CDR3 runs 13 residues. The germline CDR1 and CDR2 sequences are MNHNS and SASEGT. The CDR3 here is CASSLYGANVLTF. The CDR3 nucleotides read TGTGCCAGCAGTTTATATGGGGCCAACGTCCTGACTTTC.

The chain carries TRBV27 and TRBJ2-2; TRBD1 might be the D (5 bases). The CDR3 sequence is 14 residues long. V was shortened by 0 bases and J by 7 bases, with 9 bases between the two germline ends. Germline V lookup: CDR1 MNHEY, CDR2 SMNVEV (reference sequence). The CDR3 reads CASSLSTGYGELFF. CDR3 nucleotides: TGTGCCAGCAGTTTATCAACAGGCTACGGGGAGCTGTTTTTT.

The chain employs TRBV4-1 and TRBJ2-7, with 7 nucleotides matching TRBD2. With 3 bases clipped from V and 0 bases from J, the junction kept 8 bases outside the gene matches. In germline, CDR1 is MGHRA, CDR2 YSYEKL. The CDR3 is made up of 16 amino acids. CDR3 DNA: TGCGCCAGCAGCCACGGAACTAGCGCCAGCTCCTACGAGCAGTACTTC. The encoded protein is CASSHGTSASSYEQYF.

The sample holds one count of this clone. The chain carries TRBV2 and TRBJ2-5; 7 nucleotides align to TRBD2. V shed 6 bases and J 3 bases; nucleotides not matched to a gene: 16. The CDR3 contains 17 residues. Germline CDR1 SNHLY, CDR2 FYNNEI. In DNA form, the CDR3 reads TGTGCCAGCAGGCCGCTTCTAGCGGAAGGGACTAAAGAGACCCAGTACTTC. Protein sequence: CASRPLLAEGTKETQYF.

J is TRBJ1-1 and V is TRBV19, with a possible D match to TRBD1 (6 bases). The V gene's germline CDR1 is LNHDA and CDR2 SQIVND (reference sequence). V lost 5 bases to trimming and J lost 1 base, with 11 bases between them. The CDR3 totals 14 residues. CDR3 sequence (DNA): TGTGCCAGTAGTCCGAGGGGGGGGAACACTGAAGCTTTCTTT. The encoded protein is CASSPRGGNTEAFF.

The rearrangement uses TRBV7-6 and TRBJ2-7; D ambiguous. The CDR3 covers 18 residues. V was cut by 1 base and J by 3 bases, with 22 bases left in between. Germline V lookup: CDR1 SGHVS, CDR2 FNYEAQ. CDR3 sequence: CASSLEALVGPAYYEQYF. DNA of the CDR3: TGTGCCAGCAGCTTAGAGGCCCTGGTGGGCCCTGCTTACTACGAGCAGTACTTC.

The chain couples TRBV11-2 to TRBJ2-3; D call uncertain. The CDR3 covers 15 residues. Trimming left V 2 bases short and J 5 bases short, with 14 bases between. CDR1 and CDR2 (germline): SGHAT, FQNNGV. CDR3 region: CASSLRSRVRDTQYF. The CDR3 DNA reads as TGTGCCAGCAGCTTACGTAGCCGGGTTAGAGATACGCAGTATTTT.